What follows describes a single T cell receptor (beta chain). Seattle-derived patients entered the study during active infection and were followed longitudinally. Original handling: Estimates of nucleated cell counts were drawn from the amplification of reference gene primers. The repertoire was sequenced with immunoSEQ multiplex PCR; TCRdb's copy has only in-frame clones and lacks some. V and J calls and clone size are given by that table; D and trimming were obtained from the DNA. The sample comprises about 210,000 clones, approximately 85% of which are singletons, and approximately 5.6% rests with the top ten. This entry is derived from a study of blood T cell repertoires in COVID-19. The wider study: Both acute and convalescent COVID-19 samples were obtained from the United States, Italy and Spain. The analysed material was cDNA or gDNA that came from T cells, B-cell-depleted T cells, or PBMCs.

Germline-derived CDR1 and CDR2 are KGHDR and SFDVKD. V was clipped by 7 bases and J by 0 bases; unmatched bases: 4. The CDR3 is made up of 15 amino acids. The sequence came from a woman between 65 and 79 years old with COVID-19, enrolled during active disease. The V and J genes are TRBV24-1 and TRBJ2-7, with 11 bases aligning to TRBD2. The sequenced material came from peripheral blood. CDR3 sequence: CATSPGLAGSYEQYF. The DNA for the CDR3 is TGTGCCACCAGCCCTGGACTAGCGGGCTCCTACGAGCAGTACTTC.